The T cell receptor beta chain under discussion was sequenced for a study of OX40 agonist ivuxolimab in advanced cancers. A note on the overall study: Ivuxolimab, which targeted the costimulatory receptor OX40 (CD134), was an agonistic, fully human IgG2 monoclonal antibody. Peripheral TCRbeta sequencing was intended to test whether TCR sequence diversity was altered and clonal T-cell expansion was caused by ivuxolimab. Of the 50 to 55 dose-escalation patients, hepatocellular carcinoma was present in approximately 20, melanoma in roughly 15, renal cell carcinoma in 9 and head and neck cancer in 9. The paper reports the monotherapy dose-escalation portion (N of about 52 patients) of the phase I ivuxolimab trial. Intravenous ivuxolimab was administered to patients every 2 weeks at six dose levels: 0.01, 0.1, 0.3, 1.5, 3 and 10 mg/kg. Partial responses occurred in three dose-escalation patients: two with cutaneous melanoma and one with hepatocellular carcinoma. Prior anti-PD-1, anti-PD-L1 or anti-CTLA-4 therapy was permitted, and approximately 41% of dose-escalation patients had received checkpoint inhibitors. In the dose-escalation cohort, 82.7% of patients were male, and the mean age was 60 years with a range of about 20 to 90.

Concerning this clone itself: The specificity of this receptor is unknown. Base qualities are missing; no much larger clone stands one base away.

Patients with autoimmune disease history or receiving systemic immunosuppression were excluded from the trial. Peripheral blood for TCR sequencing was collected from all dose cohorts at baseline, on cycle 4 day 1, and on cycle 7 day 1. The samples were drawn from a first-in-human, open-label, multicenter phase I dose-escalation trial of ivuxolimab. Adults with locally advanced or metastatic melanoma, renal cell, hepatocellular, or head and neck squamous cell carcinoma were enrolled in the trial. Before TCR sequencing, CD4+ T cells and CD8+ T cells from peripheral blood were sorted into separate populations. For sequencing of the TCRbeta CDR3 region, genomic DNA was extracted from the sorted cells. The immunoSEQ Assay was used for sequencing of TCRbeta CDR3 regions. TCRdb re-hosts the immuneACCESS table, in-frame sequences only. Its copies lack some clones; in the studies checked, an unresolved V gene accounts for under half of them, and the cause for the rest is not known. This sample has approximately 25,000 clones in its table, and approximately 80% of those were observed once. The ten biggest clones cover roughly a sixth of the sample.

Trimming at the junction amounts to 3 bases on V and 2 bases on J, and the germline ends lie 10 bases apart. Looking up the germline V gene yields CDR1 SGDLS and CDR2 YYNGEE. From cysteine to phenylalanine, the CDR3 is 14 amino acids long. CDR3 DNA only is kept here, 42 bases in frame from base 1. Results the study describes overall, beyond this receptor: Low levels of normalized T-cell clonal expansion were also seen in some nonresponding patients. In the 0.1-3.0 mg/kg groups, partial responders had among the lowest normalized peripheral clonal expansion, particularly in CD8+ T cells. The antigen specificity of the clonally expanded peripheral T cells was not determined. Clonal expansion of both CD4+ and CD8+ blood T cells was observed from baseline to week 6 at doses 0.1 to 3.0 mg/kg. After ivuxolimab, more expanded clones were found on average in CD8+ T cells than in CD4+ T cells.

This clonotype was obtained from an adult with an advanced solid tumor such as melanoma, head and neck, liver or kidney cancer. Recombination connected TRBV9 to TRBJ2-3, with no reliable assignment of the D segment. Sequencing was performed on CD4+ or CD8+ T cells sorted from blood, taken in a trial of the OX40 agonist ivuxolimab. The sequenced DNA: TGTGCCAGCAGCGCCCACCACCTCACAGATACGCAGTATTTT. Its translation is CASSAHHLTDTQYF.